The 10 T cell receptor beta chains given below trace back to one sample, sequenced in a study of radiotherapy plus CTLA-4 blockade in lung cancer. Assay used: immunoSEQ multiplex PCR; TCRdb lists only in-frame clones, some missing. Among 35,000 to 50,000 clones listed, roughly 73% were seen once. Sequencing used peripheral blood, obtained from a patient treated with radiotherapy plus ipilimumab. The source of these receptors is a human donor with non-small cell lung cancer who had a complete response to radiotherapy plus ipilimumab.

The rearrangement joins TRBV4-1 to TRBJ1-5, with D tentatively TRBD1 (5 bases). Trimming took off 1 base at V and 6 bases at J, with 16 bases between the two ends. The CDR3 length is 16 residues. Germline-derived CDR1 and CDR2 are MGHRA and YSYEKL. This chain's CDR3 is CASSQAMRGRGQPQHF. The CDR3 DNA follows: TGCGCCAGCAGCCAAGCCATGCGGGGGAGAGGTCAGCCCCAGCATTTT.

This rearrangement joins TRBV30 to TRBJ2-5, with 8 bases lining up with TRBD2. With 7 bases clipped from V and 1 base from J, the junction kept 11 bases outside the gene matches. Germline V gives CDR1 GTSNPN, CDR2 SVGIG (reference sequence). CDR3 length: 15 amino acids. The DNA for the CDR3 is TGTGCCTTGGATAATACGGGGGGGATCCAAGAGACCCAGTACTTC. Amino acid sequence: CALDNTGGIQETQYF.

The chain employs TRBV29-1 and TRBJ2-1; 7 nucleotides agree with TRBD2. V lost 6 bases to trimming and J lost 10 bases; unmatched junction nucleotides: 12. The CDR3 has 13 residues. Germline V CDR1 and CDR2: SQVTM, ANQGSEA. The CDR3 coding sequence is TGCAGCGTCTCGGGGGGAAACCTGGGGGAGCAGTTCTTC. This encodes CSVSGGNLGEQFF.

The V gene is TRBV6-1, the J gene TRBJ2-5, with 7 bases lining up with TRBD1. CDR3 length: 14 amino acids. In germline, CDR1 is MNHNS, CDR2 SASEGT. Unmatched junction bases numbered 7, after V lost 4 bases and J lost 5 bases. The DNA for the CDR3 is TGTGCCAGCAGTGGGGGACAGACGGGGGAGACCCAGTACTTC. As protein: CASSGGQTGETQYF.

The J gene is TRBJ2-6, the V gene TRBV28; 7 bases are shared with TRBD1. V shed 6 bases, J shed 0 bases, and the junction held 2 bases outside the gene matches. In germline, CDR1 is MDHEN, CDR2 SYDVKM. The CDR3 is 15 residues long. This CDR3 is CASSSGGSGANVLTF. As DNA, the CDR3 is TGTGCCAGCAGCTCAGGGGGCTCTGGGGCCAACGTCCTGACTTTC.

The chain joins TRBV29-1 to TRBJ1-2, with a tentative D call TRBD1 (5 bases). The CDR3 consists of 13 residues. Germline V gene lookup returns CDR1 SQVTM and CDR2 ANQGSEA. Trimming shortened V by 2 bases and J by 7 bases, and 14 bases separated the two germline ends. Here the CDR3 reads CSVEWQGGLGYTF. CDR3 nucleotides: TGCAGCGTTGAATGGCAGGGTGGTCTTGGCTACACCTTC.

The chain joins TRBV5-1 to TRBJ2-7; a weak D match, TRBD2 (5 bases). V lost 9 bases, J lost 6 bases, and 19 bases lay in between. The CDR3 has 13 amino acids. CDR1 SGHRS and CDR2 YFSETQ come from the germline V gene. The CDR3 coding sequence is TGCGCCACCACGGCCGGGGAAGGTACCGAGCAGTACTTC. Protein product: CATTAGEGTEQYF.

This clone has a handful of counts. The chain links TRBV7-9 to TRBJ2-5; D is perhaps TRBD2 (7 bases). Trimming took off 2 bases at V and 0 bases at J, with 16 bases between the two ends. From germline, CDR1 is SEHNR and CDR2 FQNEAQ (reference sequence). The CDR3 is made up of 17 amino acids. The CDR3 sequence is CASSLTPGGPYQETQYF. The CDR3 nucleotides are TGTGCCAGCAGCTTAACACCGGGGGGCCCGTACCAAGAGACCCAGTACTTC.

This clone was picked up a small number of times. The rearrangement links TRBV5-1 to TRBJ1-6, with D tentatively TRBD1 (6 bases). Germline V CDR1 and CDR2: SGHRS, YFSETQ. This CDR3 region has 16 residues. Trimming took 0 bases from V and 4 from J, leaving 11 bases between them. The CDR3 loop reads CASSLALQGYNSPLHF. As DNA, the CDR3 is TGCGCCAGCAGCTTGGCCCTCCAGGGGTATAATTCACCCCTCCACTTT.

CDR3 coding DNA: TGTGCCAGCAGAAATAGGGGAGAGACCCAGTACTTC. Translation: CASRNRGETQYF. The J gene is TRBJ2-5, the V gene TRBV6-5, with a possible D match to TRBD1 (5 bases). The germline V gene has CDR1 MNHEY and CDR2 SVGAGI. Trimming took 6 bases from V and 4 from J, leaving 9 bases between them. The CDR3 is 12 amino acids.